One and the same sample provided the 16 T cell receptor beta chains below, sequenced in a study of blood T cell repertoires in COVID-19. TCRdb's table, derived via immunoSEQ multiplex PCR, lists solely in-frame clones and lacks some. The repertoire includes 140,000 to 150,000 clones, 80% of them detected once, and around 3.8% sits in the top ten. Sample: peripheral blood. The source is a man between 65 and 85 years old who had recovered from COVID-19.

In this sample, this clone turned up once. The gene calls are TRBV7-9 and TRBJ1-2; 7 positions agree with TRBD1. CDR3 length equals 15 residues. V shed 1 base, J shed 2 bases, and the junction held 4 bases outside the gene matches. CDR1 and CDR2 (germline): SEHNR, FQNEAQ (reference sequence). CDR3 DNA sequence: TGTGCCAGCAGCTTAGGCGACAGGGCCAACTATGGCTACACCTTC. It is translated as CASSLGDRANYGYTF.

V and J are TRBV2 and TRBJ2-1; tentatively, D is TRBD2 (5 bases). The CDR3 spans 12 residues. Germline CDR1 SNHLY, CDR2 FYNNEI. V dropped 7 bases and J dropped 3 bases, with 7 bases sitting between them. CDR3 sequence (DNA): TGTGCCAGCAAGGAGGACTACAATGAGCAGTTCTTC. Translation gives CASKEDYNEQFF. The full variable domain, with the rest looked up from reference TRBV2 and TRBJ2-1, is EPEVTQTPSHQVTQMGQEVILRCVPISNHLYFYWYRQILGQKVEFLVSFYNNEISEKSEIFDDQFSVERPDGSNFTLKIRSTKLEDSAMYFCASKEDYNEQFFGPGTRLTVL.

The rearrangement uses TRBV5-5 and TRBJ1-5, with 7 positions matching TRBD1. The V and J ends lost 3 bases and 4 bases, in that order; junction bases with no gene match: 10. CDR3 length equals 16 residues. Germline V gene lookup returns CDR1 SGHKS and CDR2 YYEKEE (reference sequence). CDR3 region: CASSSGTASLNQPQHF. The CDR3 DNA reads TGTGCCAGCAGCTCCGGGACAGCGTCATTGAATCAGCCCCAGCATTTT. Full variable domain (rest looked up from reference TRBV5-5 and TRBJ1-5): DAGVTQSPTHLIKTRGQQVTLRCSPISGHKSVSWYQQVLGQGPQFIFQYYEKEERGRGNFPDRFSARQFPNYSSELNVNALLLGDSALYLCASSSGTASLNQPQHFGDGTRLSIL.

The V and J genes are TRBV18 and TRBJ2-5; the D is unclear. From germline, CDR1 is KGHSH and CDR2 LQKENI. CDR3 size: 15 residues. The V end lost 0 bases, the J end lost 2 bases, and 10 bases lay between the germline ends. The CDR3 nucleotides read TGTGCCAGCTCACCACCATCGGGTAATCAAGAGACCCAGTACTTC. Its protein product is CASSPPSGNQETQYF.

This chain links TRBV7-9 with TRBJ2-1, with 9 bases aligning to TRBD1. Germline V gene sequence: CDR1 SEHNR, CDR2 FQNEAQ (reference sequence). With 5 bases clipped from V and 4 bases from J, the junction kept 6 bases outside the gene matches. This CDR3 is built from 15 residues. This CDR3 is CASSPTGGKYNEQFF. The CDR3 coding sequence is TGTGCCAGCAGCCCGACAGGGGGGAAATACAATGAGCAGTTCTTC.

In this sample, this clone turned up once. The genes are TRBV16 and TRBJ2-5, with 7 bases identical to TRBD1. V lost 1 base and J lost 5; bases outside the gene matches: 7. Germline V lookup: CDR1 KGHSY, CDR2 FQNENV. This CDR3 contains 15 residues. The CDR3 sequence is CASSQFGTVGETQYF. CDR3 nucleotide sequence: TGTGCCAGCAGCCAATTCGGGACAGTTGGGGAGACCCAGTACTTC.

The gene calls are TRBV29-1 and TRBJ2-4, with a weak D call TRBD2 (5 bases). The CDR3 consists of 11 residues. V lost 4 bases and J 4 bases, leaving 5 bases between the germline ends. The germline CDR1 and CDR2 sequences are SQVTM and ANQGSEA. The CDR3 sequence is CSVGEKNIQYF. CDR3 DNA: TGCAGCGTTGGGGAGAAAAACATTCAGTACTTC. The full variable domain, rest sourced from reference TRBV29-1 and TRBJ2-4, is SAVISQKPSRDICQRGTSLTIQCQVDSQVTMMFWYRQQPGQSLTLIATANQGSEATYESGFVIDKFPISRPNLTFSTLTVSNMSPEDSSIYLCSVGEKNIQYFGAGTRLSVL.

The chain combines TRBV14 with TRBJ1-2; the D is unclear. This CDR3 spans 13 amino acids. Trimming left V 0 bases short and J 7 bases short, with 9 bases between. The germline CDR1 and CDR2 sequences are SGHDN and FVKESK. CDR3 sequence reads: CASSQDYRSGYTF. The CDR3, as DNA: TGTGCCAGCAGCCAAGACTATAGAAGTGGCTACACCTTC.

This chain links TRBV5-6 with TRBJ2-7; the match to TRBD1 covers 8 bases. Trimming took 2 bases from V and 7 from J; bases not matched to a gene: 14. The CDR3 has 16 residues. CDR1 is SGHDT and CDR2 is YYEEEE in the germline V gene. CDR3 nucleotide sequence: TGTGCCAGCAGCTTTGACAGGGGAGCACCCGGGGGTGAGCAGTACTTC. As protein: CASSFDRGAPGGEQYF.

V and J are TRBV6-5 and TRBJ2-1; TRBD2 aligns across 9 bases. Unmatched junction bases numbered 12, after V lost 6 bases and J lost 9 bases. The CDR3 totals 15 residues. The V gene's germline CDR1 is MNHEY and CDR2 SVGAGI. For the CDR3, the DNA is TGTGCCAGCAGACCCGGGACTAGCAGTTGGGGTGAGCAGTTCTTC. This codes for CASRPGTSSWGEQFF.

The genes are TRBV6-5 and TRBJ2-1; 7 bases fit TRBD2. V gave up 6 bases and J gave up 8 bases; unmatched junction bases: 7. Germline-derived CDR1 and CDR2 are MNHEY and SVGAGI. The CDR3 contains 13 residues. CDR3 sequence: CASRKTSDYEQFF. As DNA, the CDR3 is TGTGCCAGCAGGAAAACTAGCGACTATGAGCAGTTCTTC.

The chain joins TRBV5-4 to TRBJ2-1; TRBD2 might be the D (5 bases). Germline CDR1 SGHNT, CDR2 YYREEE (reference sequence). V lost 4 bases and J lost 8, with 19 bases in between. The CDR3 sequence is 15 residues long. CDR3 amino acids: CASSPLRTGEHEQFF. The CDR3 nucleotides are TGTGCCAGCAGCCCCCTCAGGACTGGGGAGCATGAGCAGTTCTTC.

The chain joins TRBV30 to TRBJ2-1; a weak D match, TRBD2 (6 bases). This CDR3 is built from 15 residues. V lost 3 bases to trimming and J lost 7 bases, with 19 bases between them. Per germline, CDR1 GTSNPN and CDR2 SVGIG (reference sequence). The CDR3 coding sequence is TGTGCCTGGAGCCCCTGGTCGGGAGTGGGTAATGAGCAGTTCTTC. Translating it yields CAWSPWSGVGNEQFF.

The rearrangement joins TRBV6-5 to TRBJ2-5, with D perhaps TRBD1 (6 bases). The germline V gene encodes CDR1 MNHEY and CDR2 SVGAGI. The CDR3 sequence is 15 residues long. Trimming took 7 bases from V and 0 from J, leaving 15 bases between them. CDR3 coding DNA: TGTGCCAGCACCCCGGGACAAATGTACCAAGAGACCCAGTACTTC. As protein: CASTPGQMYQETQYF.

The CDR3: CASSEDGSHKNEQFF. CDR3 sequence (DNA): TGCGCCAGCAGTGAAGACGGGAGTCATAAAAATGAGCAGTTCTTC. The J gene is TRBJ2-1, the V gene TRBV10-1; tentative D call: TRBD2 (6 bases). This CDR3 has 15 residues. Germline CDR1 and CDR2: WNHNN and SYGVQD (reference sequence). V was trimmed by 3 bases and J by 7 bases, leaving 16 bases between them.

The chain combines TRBV4-1 with TRBJ1-1; 8 bases align to TRBD1. With 3 bases clipped from V and 1 base from J, the junction kept 4 bases outside the gene matches. The CDR3 length is 15 residues. Germline V gene data show CDR1 as MGHRA and CDR2 as YSYEKL. In DNA, the CDR3 is TGCGCCAGCAGCCATTTAGGACAGGGGAACACTGAAGCTTTCTTT. Its protein product is CASSHLGQGNTEAFF.